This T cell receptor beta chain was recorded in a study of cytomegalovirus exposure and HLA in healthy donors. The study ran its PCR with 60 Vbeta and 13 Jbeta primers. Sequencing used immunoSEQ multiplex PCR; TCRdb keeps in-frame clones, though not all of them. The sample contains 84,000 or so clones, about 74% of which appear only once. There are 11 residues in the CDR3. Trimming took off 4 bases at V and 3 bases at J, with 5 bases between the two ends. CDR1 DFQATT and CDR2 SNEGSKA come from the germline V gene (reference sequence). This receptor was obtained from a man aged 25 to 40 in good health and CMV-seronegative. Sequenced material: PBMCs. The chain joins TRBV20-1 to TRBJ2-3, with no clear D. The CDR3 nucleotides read TGCAGTGCTACCAGGACAGATACGCAGTATTTT. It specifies CSATRTDTQYF.